The rows below give T cell receptor beta chains drawn from one sample of a study of blood T cells in healthy people across ages. TCRdb passed the 5' RACE reads through MiXCR, listing each CDR3 protein once. Of over a million distinct CDR3 sequences in the sample, approximately 39% were seen once. Sequencing input: blood. The receptors were gathered from a woman aged 18 to 35 in good health. Each CDR3 is given without its conserved first and last residue. The D gene is left open where the match is weak.

j_call d_call v_call cdr3_aa
NA NA TRBV27 ASSFAAPYEQY
TRBJ2-7 NA TRBV6-5 ASVGDSYEQY
TRBJ1-1 NA TRBV27 ASSFRDAREAF
TRBJ1-1 NA TRBV5-1 ASSGGPPNTEAF
TRBJ2-2 NA TRBV27 ASSRETGELF
TRBJ1-5 NA TRBV7-2 ASSHDPGPQH
TRBJ2-1 TRBD2 TRBV20-1 SAPTRTSGRADEQF
TRBJ2-2 NA TRBV20-1 SARAGPTGELF
TRBJ1-2 TRBD1 TRBV25-1 ASIGRGRGYT
TRBJ1-2 TRBD1 TRBV20-1 SAPSRQGDYGYT
TRBJ2-2 NA TRBV9 ASSVAPRLHTGELF
NA TRBD2 TRBV20-1 SARPVTSGYNEQY
TRBJ2-7 TRBD1 TRBV7-2 ASSAIGQGYEQY
TRBJ2-4 NA TRBV7-2 ASSLRVPKNIQY
TRBJ2-7 TRBD1 TRBV7-9 ASRTKTGTTYEQY
TRBJ2-1 TRBD2 TRBV29-1 SVGPRDYSYNEQF
TRBJ1-2 NA TRBV12-3/TRBV12-4 ASTSGTDGYT
TRBJ1-2 NA TRBV6-2/TRBV6-3 ASSYSSSGNYGYT
TRBJ1-2 NA TRBV7-9 ASSPKDRDYGYT
TRBJ1-1 TRBD1 TRBV5-5 ASSFRTGGGKGTEAF
TRBJ1-6 NA TRBV14 ASSYTGSESPLH
TRBJ2-7 NA TRBV2 ASTPKGKSYEQY
TRBJ2-1 TRBD1 TRBV28 ASSLFAGGSYNEQF
TRBJ1-2 TRBD1 TRBV7-2 ASSAHRGLGYGYT
TRBJ2-7 NA TRBV6-2/TRBV6-3 ASGRYYEQY
TRBJ2-7 NA TRBV6-5 ASSYTTGLGTYEQY
TRBJ1-2 NA TRBV7-9 ASSKRTEANYGYT
TRBJ2-7 NA TRBV10-3 AISQFQAYEQY
TRBJ1-1 NA TRBV4-3 ASSQGVAFNTEAF
TRBJ1-2 NA TRBV19 ASSGSGGSNYGDT
TRBJ2-3 NA TRBV24-1 ATSDPTLAPDTQY
TRBJ1-1 TRBD1 TRBV5-1 ASRPRDRGYTEAF
TRBJ1-5 NA TRBV10-3 AISEQGREPQH
TRBJ2-4 NA TRBV20-1 SASAQGLGGQY
TRBJ1-2 NA TRBV5-1 ASSLGPTGYT